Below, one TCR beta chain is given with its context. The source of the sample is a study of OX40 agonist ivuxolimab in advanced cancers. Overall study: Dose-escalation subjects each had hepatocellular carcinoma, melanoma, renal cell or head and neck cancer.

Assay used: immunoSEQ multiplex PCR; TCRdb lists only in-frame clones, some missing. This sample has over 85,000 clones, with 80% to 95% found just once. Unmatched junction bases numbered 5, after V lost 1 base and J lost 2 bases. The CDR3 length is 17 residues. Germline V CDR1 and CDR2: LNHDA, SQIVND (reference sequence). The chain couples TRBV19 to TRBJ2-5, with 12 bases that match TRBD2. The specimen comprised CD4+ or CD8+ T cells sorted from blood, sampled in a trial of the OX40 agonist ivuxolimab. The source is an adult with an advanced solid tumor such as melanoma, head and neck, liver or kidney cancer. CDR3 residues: CASSIGSGTSGQETQYF. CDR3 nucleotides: TGTGCCAGTAGTATAGGGTCCGGGACTAGCGGGCAAGAGACCCAGTACTTC.